The 8 T cell receptor beta chains below were found in one sample sequenced in a study of identical twins. Via MiXCR, TCRdb re-called the 5' RACE reads, giving one row per CDR3 protein. Of some 1,600,000 distinct CDR3 sequences listed, 25% to 35% are singletons. What was sequenced was cord blood. The source is a newborn girl in good health.

As to this clonotype: The junction does not match germline at one end; this may be a read error. The chain has TRBV7-2 and TRBJ2-7; possibly TRBD2 for D (6 bases). The germline V gene has CDR1 SGHTA and CDR2 FQGNSA. The CDR3 has 14 residues. The CDR3 region is CASSLGLYSYKQYF. The CDR3 DNA reads TGTGCCAGCAGCTTGGGACTTTACTCCTACAAGCAGTACTTC.

The V and J genes are TRBV10-3 and TRBJ1-1; TRBD1 aligns across 12 bases. The CDR3 has 17 residues. Germline CDR1 reads ENHRY; CDR2 reads SYGVKD. V trimming: 4 bases; J trimming: 5 bases; junction bases outside the gene matches: 11. CDR3 region: CAISADSGQGARTEAFF. CDR3 nucleotides: TGTGCCATCAGTGCGGATTCGGGACAGGGGGCGCGGACTGAAGCTTTCTTT.

This clonotype was seen a handful of times. The V gene is TRBV10-3, the J gene TRBJ2-3; the D gene is possibly TRBD2 (6 bases). CDR1 ENHRY and CDR2 SYGVKD come from the germline V gene. V lost 8 bases and J 2 bases, leaving 11 bases between the germline ends. The CDR3 runs to 13 residues. This CDR3 reads CAILAGPTDTQYF. The CDR3 DNA is TGTGCCATCCTTGCGGGGCCCACAGATACGCAGTATTTT.

V gene TRBV7-9 combines with J gene TRBJ2-2; no definite D call. The CDR3 totals 16 residues. Germline CDR1 reads SEHNR; CDR2 reads FQNEAQ (reference sequence). V lost 2 bases to trimming and J lost 0 bases, with 10 bases between them. The CDR3 sequence: CASSLIPSPNTGELFF. DNA of the CDR3: TGTGCCAGCAGCTTAATACCCAGCCCGAACACCGGGGAGCTGTTTTTT.

This clonotype was found many times. V gene TRBV9 combines with J gene TRBJ2-7; D is tentatively TRBD1 or TRBD2 (6 bases each). V gave up 0 bases and J gave up 4 bases, with 11 bases separating them. The CDR3 has 14 residues. The germline CDR1 and CDR2 sequences are SGDLS and YYNGEE. CDR3 nucleotides: TGTGCCAGCAGCGTAGCTACGGGGGCATACGAGCAGTACTTC. It yields the protein CASSVATGAYEQYF.

Note on this clonotype: The junction departs from germline at one end; a sequencing error may be responsible. The J gene is TRBJ1-2, the V gene TRBV4-1; D remains ambiguous. CDR1 and CDR2 (germline): MGHRA, YSYEKL. The CDR3 totals 12 residues. The DNA of the CDR3 is TGCGCCAGCAGCCAAGCGCAAGGTGGCTGCACCTTC. This codes for CASSQAQGGCTF.

The chain couples TRBV27 to TRBJ2-1; D remains ambiguous. The CDR3 has 15 residues. Germline loops: CDR1 MNHEY, CDR2 SMNVEV (reference sequence). Trimming pared 5 bases from V and 3 bases from J, leaving 14 bases between. The CDR3 sequence is CASSPYPANYNEQFF. The CDR3, as DNA: TGTGCCAGCAGTCCCTATCCAGCCAACTACAATGAGCAGTTCTTC.

As concerns this clonotype: Since a much larger clone is just one base distant, this may be a read error. The chain's CDR3 is CAGTQAVYEQYF. CDR3 nucleotide sequence: TGTGCCGGCACTCAAGCGGTTTACGAGCAGTACTTC. The rearrangement links TRBV2 to TRBJ2-4; D may be TRBD2 (5 bases). The J call may be mistaken, given a closer DNA end match to TRBJ2-7. Per the germline V gene, CDR1 is SNHLY and CDR2 is FYNNEI. This CDR3 is 12 amino acids long.